Below are 22 T cell receptor beta chains sequenced from a single sample in a study of T cells in localized non-small cell lung cancer. Profiled with immunoSEQ multiplex PCR; TCRdb holds only in-frame clones, not every one. The sample lists about 31,000 clones, under 95% occurring once. Sequenced material: peripheral blood, taken before any cancer treatment. These receptors came from a woman aged 40 to 75 with stage I lung adenocarcinoma.

V and J are TRBV18 and TRBJ1-1; TRBD1 might be the D (5 bases). Per the germline V gene, CDR1 is KGHSH and CDR2 is LQKENI. This CDR3 is built from 14 residues. V dropped 1 base and J dropped 3 bases, with 9 bases sitting between them. DNA of the CDR3: TGTGCCAGCTCACCACAGGGACGGTACACTGAAGCTTTCTTT. Protein sequence: CASSPQGRYTEAFF.

The rearrangement uses TRBV18 and TRBJ1-1, with D maybe TRBD1 (6 bases). Germline assignment: CDR1 KGHSH and CDR2 LQKENI. Between the trimmed V and J ends, which lost 4 bases and 4 bases, there was a span of 19 bases. This CDR3 is 16 amino acids long. DNA of the CDR3: TGTGCCAGCTCACTGACTACAGGGCAAACGGGCACTGAAGCTTTCTTT. It yields the protein CASSLTTGQTGTEAFF.

The chain employs TRBV5-1 and TRBJ2-3, with 8 bases matching TRBD1. With V trimmed by 4 bases and J by 0 bases, 4 bases remained unmatched. The CDR3 has 15 amino acids. Germline V gene data show CDR1 as SGHRS and CDR2 as YFSETQ. The CDR3 DNA reads as TGCGCCAGCAGCCCCCGGACAGGGAGCACAGATACGCAGTATTTT. Translating gives CASSPRTGSTDTQYF.

V is TRBV27 and J is TRBJ2-2; 8 positions match TRBD1. Trimming at V came to 6 bases and at J to 5 bases, leaving 8 bases not matched to a gene. The CDR3 is 15 amino acids. Germline-derived CDR1 and CDR2 are MNHEY and SMNVEV (reference sequence). CDR3 DNA sequence: TGTGCCAGCAGACCGACAGGGGCGAGAACCGGGGAGCTGTTTTTT. It is translated as CASRPTGARTGELFF.

The J gene is TRBJ1-2, the V gene TRBV29-1; D possibly corresponds to TRBD1 (6 bases). V lost 8 bases and J lost 4, with 11 bases in between. Germline CDR1 is SQVTM and CDR2 is ANQGSEA. There are 11 residues in the CDR3. The CDR3 sequence: CSFGTSYGYTF. The DNA for the CDR3 is TGCAGCTTCGGGACAAGCTATGGCTACACCTTC.

V gene TRBV4-3 combines with J gene TRBJ2-5, with a possible D match to TRBD1 (6 bases). This CDR3 is built from 16 residues. The germline V gene encodes CDR1 LGHNA and CDR2 YSLEER. The V end lost 1 base, the J end lost 5 bases, and 17 bases lay between the germline ends. CDR3 DNA: TGCGCCAGCAGCCAAGTGCGAGCCAGGGGTATGGAGACCCAGTACTTC. Protein product: CASSQVRARGMETQYF.

The CDR3 DNA sequence: TGCGCCAGCAGGGACAGCCGAAGCACAGATACGCAGTATTTT. As protein: CASRDSRSTDTQYF. J is TRBJ2-3 and V is TRBV5-1, with D possibly being TRBD1 (6 bases). Germline CDR1 reads SGHRS; CDR2 reads YFSETQ. Deletions cut 5 bases from V and 0 bases from J, with 10 bases between. This CDR3 has 14 amino acids. The variable domain in full, completed from reference TRBV5-1 and TRBJ2-3, reads KAGVTQTPRYLIKTRGQQVTLSCSPISGHRSVSWYQQTPGQGLQFLFEYFSETQRNKGNFPGRFSGRQFSNSRSEMNVSTLELGDSALYLCASRDSRSTDTQYFGPGTRLTVL.

The V and J genes are TRBV5-4 and TRBJ2-1; a possible D gene is TRBD1 (6 bases). From germline, CDR1 is SGHNT and CDR2 YYREEE (reference sequence). V was pared by 4 bases and J by 5 bases, with 13 bases between. The CDR3 length is 14 residues. Here the CDR3 DNA reads TGTGCCAGCAGCCCCTGGACAGAAAACAATGAGCAGTTCTTC. It codes for CASSPWTENNEQFF.

A single count supports this clone. The V and J genes are TRBV28 and TRBJ1-1; D call uncertain. V was shortened by 7 bases and J by 11 bases, with 20 bases between the two germline ends. There are 13 residues in the CDR3. Germline CDR1 and CDR2: MDHEN and SYDVKM. The CDR3 nucleotides read TGTGCCAGCACACACTGGGATGTCGGTCGGGCTTTCTTT. It specifies CASTHWDVGRAFF.

The V gene is TRBV5-1, the J gene TRBJ2-1; 13 bases fit TRBD2. The V segment lost 4 bases and the J segment 4 bases; nucleotides outside the gene matches: 2. CDR3 length: 15 amino acids. CDR1 and CDR2 (germline): SGHRS, YFSETQ. The CDR3, as DNA: TGCGCCAGCAGCCGACTAGCGGGGGGTTACAATGAGCAGTTCTTC. Translated, it gives CASSRLAGGYNEQFF.

V usage is TRBV9 and J usage is TRBJ1-2, with D perhaps matching TRBD1 (5 bases). In germline, CDR1 is SGDLS, CDR2 YYNGEE. V lost 7 bases to trimming and J lost 4 bases, with 14 bases between them. This CDR3 has 13 residues. The CDR3 here is CASSSQGSYGYTF. The CDR3 coding sequence is TGTGCCAGCTCGTCCCAGGGTAGCTATGGCTACACCTTC.

The chain recombines TRBV7-9 with TRBJ1-2; 7 nucleotides agree with TRBD1. The ends lost 5 bases at V and 4 bases at J; junction bases unmatched: 7. There are 14 residues in the CDR3. From germline, CDR1 is SEHNR and CDR2 FQNEAQ (reference sequence). The CDR3 nucleotides are TGTGCCAGCAGCCCTCAGACAGGGATCTATGGCTACACCTTC. The encoded protein is CASSPQTGIYGYTF.

CDR3 nucleotide sequence: TGTGCCAGCAGCTTAGATTGGGGGTCGGATGTTAAGACCCAGTACTTC. Protein product: CASSLDWGSDVKTQYF. V usage is TRBV7-8 and J usage is TRBJ2-5, with D perhaps matching TRBD1 or TRBD2 (5 bases each). The V end was cut by 1 base, the J end by 6 bases, with 18 bases between. Germline assignment: CDR1 SGHVS and CDR2 FQNEAQ. The CDR3 is 16 residues long.

The chain links TRBV29-1 to TRBJ2-7; D is possibly TRBD1 (6 bases). This CDR3 is built from 14 residues. The germline CDR1 and CDR2 sequences are SQVTM and ANQGSEA. V lost 4 bases, J lost 2 bases, and 15 bases lay in between. In DNA form, the CDR3 reads TGCAGCGTTGTCACGGACAGACCCCCCTACGAGCAGTACTTC. Protein: CSVVTDRPPYEQYF.

The V and J genes are TRBV7-2 and TRBJ2-7; 11 positions match TRBD2. The V segment lost 1 base and the J segment 6 bases; nucleotides outside the gene matches: 5. CDR3 length equals 15 residues. Germline V lookup: CDR1 SGHTA, CDR2 FQGNSA. This CDR3 is CASSLVTSGKGEQYF. The CDR3 DNA is TGTGCCAGCAGCTTAGTGACTAGCGGGAAGGGCGAGCAGTACTTC.

This clone was seen just once. V usage is TRBV5-6 and J usage is TRBJ1-1; perhaps TRBD1 as D (5 bases). The CDR3 contains 16 residues. CDR1 and CDR2 from the germline V gene are SGHDT and YYEEEE. Trimming cost V 1 base and J 1 base, with 14 bases left between them. The CDR3 sequence is CASSLRGDRKNTEAFF. The CDR3 region has the DNA TGTGCCAGCAGCTTGCGGGGGGACCGGAAGAACACTGAAGCTTTCTTT.

The genes are TRBV6-5 and TRBJ1-4; D unclear. Germline CDR1 reads MNHEY; CDR2 reads SVGAGI. Trimming cost V 2 bases and J 3 bases, with 10 bases left between them. The CDR3 totals 15 residues. DNA for the CDR3: TGTGCCAGCAGTTACGGGCCGAACCCTAATGAAAAACTGTTTTTT. Translating it yields CASSYGPNPNEKLFF.

V gene TRBV6-5 combines with J gene TRBJ2-7; TRBD1 aligns across 7 bases. The CDR3 extends over 15 amino acids. The junction had 9 bases not matched to a gene; V was cut back by 6 bases and J by 1 base. From germline, CDR1 is MNHEY and CDR2 SVGAGI. Written as DNA, the CDR3 is TGTGCCAGCAGACCGGGACAGACATTGTCCTACGAGCAGTACTTC. Amino acid sequence: CASRPGQTLSYEQYF.

The chain couples TRBV6-6 to TRBJ1-2, with a possible D match to TRBD1 (6 bases). Germline CDR1 and CDR2: MNHNY and SVGAGI (reference sequence). V lost 5 bases, J lost 8 bases, and 18 bases lay in between. The length of the CDR3 is 14 residues. The CDR3 here is CASSKGQTTDGYTF. In DNA, the CDR3 is TGTGCCAGCAGTAAAGGACAGACGACCGACGGCTACACCTTC.

This chain uses TRBV7-9 with TRBJ2-1, with 9 bases that match TRBD1. The CDR3 sequence is 15 residues long. The trim removed 5 bases at V and 9 bases at J, leaving 11 bases unmatched. Germline lookup yields CDR1 SEHNR and CDR2 FQNEAQ (reference sequence). CDR3 loop: CASSVRDRVVFEQFF. CDR3 bases: TGTGCCAGCAGCGTCCGGGACAGGGTTGTTTTTGAGCAGTTCTTC. Filled out from reference TRBV7-9 and TRBJ2-1, the complete variable domain reads DTGVSQNPRHKITKRGQNVTFRCDPISEHNRLYWYRQTLGQGPEFLTYFQNEAQLEKSRLLSDRFSAERPKGSFSTLEIQRTEQGDSAMYLCASSVRDRVVFEQFFGPGTRLTVL.

This sequence joins TRBV11-3 and TRBJ2-5; 7 nucleotides line up with TRBD2. V dropped 4 bases and J dropped 5; count of bases not matched to a gene: 4. The CDR3 sequence is 13 residues long. Germline CDR1 and CDR2: SGHNT and YENEEA. The CDR3 sequence is CASSWGGMETQYF. For the CDR3, the DNA is TGTGCCAGCAGCTGGGGGGGGATGGAGACCCAGTACTTC.

The rearrangement links TRBV7-9 to TRBJ1-2, with D possibly matching TRBD1 (6 bases). V was clipped by 5 bases and J by 2 bases, with 12 bases between them. Germline V gene sequence: CDR1 SEHNR, CDR2 FQNEAQ (reference sequence). The CDR3 consists of 14 residues. The CDR3 loop reads CASSRGVQNYGYTF. CDR3 nucleotide sequence: TGTGCCAGCAGCAGGGGGGTACAGAACTATGGCTACACCTTC.